This T cell receptor beta chain derives from a study of T cell repertoires in cytomegalovirus infection. Looking at the study overall: In public TCR beta signatures, there were indications of both CMV infection and matching HLA type.

TCRdb reanalysed the reads using MiXCR and keeps one entry per CDR3 protein. The sample gives some 600,000 distinct CDR3 sequences, roughly 26% of which show up once; 6.5% to 10% is in the top ten. For this clonotype: No antigen is known for it.

The V gene's germline CDR1 is MNHEY and CDR2 SVGEGT. V was clipped by 7 bases and J by 4 bases, with 22 bases between them. CDR3 length: 17 residues. Findings and caveats of the study: The study identified carriers of CMV plus the relevant HLA from cumulative public TCR beta family frequency. The ex vivo response showed dominance by HLA-C-restricted CMV-specific TCR beta clonotypes.

The sequence derives from a human donor in good health (CMV status not recorded). Some clones in this sample may be carry-over from other donors' samples. The sequenced sample consisted of CD8+ T cells from PBMCs. The chain is built from TRBV6-2 or TRBV6-3 and TRBJ2-2; perhaps D is TRBD1 or TRBD2 (7 bases each). The DNA of the CDR3 is TGTGCCAGCACTGGGCGGGGGACAGAGGCAGTCACCGGGGAGCTGTTTTTT. This codes for CASTGRGTEAVTGELFF.